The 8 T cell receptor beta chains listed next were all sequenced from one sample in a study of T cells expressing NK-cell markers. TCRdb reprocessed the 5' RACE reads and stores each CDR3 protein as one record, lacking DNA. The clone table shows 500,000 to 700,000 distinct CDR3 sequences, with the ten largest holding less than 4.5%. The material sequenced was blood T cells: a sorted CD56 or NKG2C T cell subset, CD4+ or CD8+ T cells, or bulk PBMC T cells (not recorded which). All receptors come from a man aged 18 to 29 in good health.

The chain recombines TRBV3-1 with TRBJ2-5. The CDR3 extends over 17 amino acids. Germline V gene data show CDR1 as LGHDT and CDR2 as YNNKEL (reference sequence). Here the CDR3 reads CASSQESSRRSQETQYF.

CDR3 loop: CASSPRDRAEAFF. J is TRBJ1-1 and V is TRBV11-3; absent DNA, TCRdb's TRBD1 call cannot be checked. The germline CDR1 and CDR2 sequences are SGHNT and YENEEA. The CDR3 has 13 amino acids. The full variable domain, with the rest looked up from reference TRBV11-3 and TRBJ1-1, is EAGVVQSPRYKIIEKKQPVAFWCNPISGHNTLYWYLQNLGQGPELLIRYENEEAVDDSQLPKDRFSAERLKGVDSTLKIQPAELGDSAVYLCASSPRDRAEAFFGQGTRLTVV.

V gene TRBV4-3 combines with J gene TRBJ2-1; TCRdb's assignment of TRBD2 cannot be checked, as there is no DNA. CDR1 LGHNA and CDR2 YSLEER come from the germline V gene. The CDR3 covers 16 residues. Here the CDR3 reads CASSQDRPSPYNEQFF.

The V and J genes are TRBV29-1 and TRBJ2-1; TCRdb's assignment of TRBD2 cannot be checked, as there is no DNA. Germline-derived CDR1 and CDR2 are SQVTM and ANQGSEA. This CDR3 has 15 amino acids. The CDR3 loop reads CSVDERSLADNEQFF.

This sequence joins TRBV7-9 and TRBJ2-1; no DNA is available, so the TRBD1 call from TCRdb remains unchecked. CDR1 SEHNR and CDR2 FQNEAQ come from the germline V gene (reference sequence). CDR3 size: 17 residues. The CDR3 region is CASSPTRDRGYYNEQFF.

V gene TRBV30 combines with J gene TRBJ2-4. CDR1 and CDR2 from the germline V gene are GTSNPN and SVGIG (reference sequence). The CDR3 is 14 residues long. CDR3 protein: CAWSEGLARNIQYF.

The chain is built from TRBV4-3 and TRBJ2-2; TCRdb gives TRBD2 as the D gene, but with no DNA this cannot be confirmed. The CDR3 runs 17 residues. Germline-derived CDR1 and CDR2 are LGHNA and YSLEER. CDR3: CASSQESQLAATGELFF.

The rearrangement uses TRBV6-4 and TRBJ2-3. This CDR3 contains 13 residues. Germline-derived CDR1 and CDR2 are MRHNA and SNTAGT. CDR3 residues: CASREAGTDTQYF.